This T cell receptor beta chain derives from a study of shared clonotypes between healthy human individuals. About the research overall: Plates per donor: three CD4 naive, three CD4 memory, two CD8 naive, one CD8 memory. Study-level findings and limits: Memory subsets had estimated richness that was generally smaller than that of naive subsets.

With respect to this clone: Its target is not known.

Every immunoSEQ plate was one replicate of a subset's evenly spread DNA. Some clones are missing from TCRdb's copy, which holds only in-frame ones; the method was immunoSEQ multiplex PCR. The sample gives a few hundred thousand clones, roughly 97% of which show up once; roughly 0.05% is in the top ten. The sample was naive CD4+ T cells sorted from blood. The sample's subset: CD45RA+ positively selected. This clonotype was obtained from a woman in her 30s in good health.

CDR3 nucleotide sequence: TGTGCCAGTAGTAAAACCCGTCCGGGGGACAGTGACACCGGGGAGCTGTTTTTT. The encoded protein is CASSKTRPGDSDTGELFF. The chain recombines TRBV19 with TRBJ2-2, with a tentative D call TRBD1 (7 bases). Per germline, CDR1 LNHDA and CDR2 SQIVND (reference sequence). CDR3 length equals 18 residues. The V end was cut by 4 bases, the J end by 3 bases, with 21 bases between. Looking up the rest from reference TRBV19 and TRBJ2-2 gives the full variable domain: DGGITQSPKYLFRKEGQNVTLSCEQNLNHDAMYWYRQDPGQGLRLIYYSQIVNDFQKGDIAEGYSVSREKKESFPLTVTSAQKNPTAFYLCASSKTRPGDSDTGELFFGEGSRLTVL.